The entry below gives a single TCR beta chain sequence along with its context. Its antigen is still unknown. The sequenced fragment ends 3 residues before the CDR3 boundary, so the rest is inferred from the germline J gene. This sample was taken from a study of T cells in women clearing cervical HPV infection. Across the study: Controls gave blood once infection was undetectable; cases at lesion identification. Case blood was drawn a median approximately 160 days after lesion detection. HLA type could not be excluded as a confounder. The study's findings and limits: TRBV6-7 relative abundance averaged about 0.11% in cases and less than 0.2% in controls.

With 4 bases removed from V and 5 bases from J, the gap between germline ends came to 18 bases. The CDR3 covers 15 residues. The germline V gene has CDR1 SGHRS and CDR2 YFSETQ. Sequenced by immunoSEQ multiplex PCR; TCRdb stores in-frame clones only, minus some. In all, the sample yields about 41,000 clones. The rearrangement uses TRBV5-1 and TRBJ1-1; the D gene is possibly TRBD1 (6 bases). The sequenced material came from blood buffy coat. The receptor was isolated from a woman aged 18-70 years with a cervical HPV16 infection that either progressed to CIN3+ or cleared (not recorded which). The CDR3 protein is CASSREGTPETEAFF. The CDR3 bases that were read are TGCGCCAGCAGCCGGGAAGGGACACCGGAGACTGAA.